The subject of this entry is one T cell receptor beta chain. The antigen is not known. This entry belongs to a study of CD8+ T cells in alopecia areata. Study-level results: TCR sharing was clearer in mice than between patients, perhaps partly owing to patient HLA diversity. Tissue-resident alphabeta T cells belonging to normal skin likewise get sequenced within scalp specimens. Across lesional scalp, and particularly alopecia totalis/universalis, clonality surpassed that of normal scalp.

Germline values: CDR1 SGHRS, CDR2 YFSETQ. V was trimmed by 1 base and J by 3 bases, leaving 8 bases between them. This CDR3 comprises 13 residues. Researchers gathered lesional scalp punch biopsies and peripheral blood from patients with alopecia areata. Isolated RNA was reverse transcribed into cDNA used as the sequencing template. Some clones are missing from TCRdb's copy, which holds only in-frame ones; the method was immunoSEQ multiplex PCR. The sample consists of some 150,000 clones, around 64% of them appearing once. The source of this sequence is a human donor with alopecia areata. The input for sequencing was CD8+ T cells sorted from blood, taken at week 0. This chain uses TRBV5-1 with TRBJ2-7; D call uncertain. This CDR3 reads CASSLWSDYEQYF. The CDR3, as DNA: TGCGCCAGCAGCTTGTGGTCTGACTACGAGCAGTACTTC.